The rows below give T cell receptor beta chains drawn from one sample of a study of blood T cell repertoires in COVID-19. TCRdb's table, derived via immunoSEQ multiplex PCR, lists solely in-frame clones and lacks some. The data hold hundreds of thousands of clones, with 90% observed a single time. Sequencing used PBMCs or T cells enriched from blood (not recorded which). The receptor source for this set is a woman aged 18-29 years with acute COVID-19. CDR3s include the opening cysteine and the closing phenylalanine or tryptophan. Each record gives: D gene, V gene, J gene, CDR3 DNA, CDR3 protein. A D gene is named only where the DNA matches it firmly.

d_call: TRBD2
v_call: TRBV5-1
j_call: TRBJ2-1
cdr3_nt: TGCGCCAGCAGCCTAGGGACTAGCGAGTTCAATGAGCAGTTCTTC
cdr3_aa: CASSLGTSEFNEQFF

d_call: .
v_call: TRBV15
j_call: TRBJ1-4
cdr3_nt: TGTGCCACCAGCAGAGAACCCAGGGAAACTAATGAAAAACTGTTTTTT
cdr3_aa: CATSREPRETNEKLFF

d_call: .
v_call: TRBV7-2
j_call: TRBJ2-7
cdr3_nt: TGTGCCAGCAGCTTATTGGGGCGCTACGAGCAGTACTTC
cdr3_aa: CASSLLGRYEQYF

d_call: TRBD1
v_call: TRBV5-5
j_call: TRBJ1-5
cdr3_nt: TGTGCCAGCAGCTCCGGACAGGGGAAAAATCAGCCCCAGCATTTT
cdr3_aa: CASSSGQGKNQPQHF

d_call: TRBD1
v_call: TRBV11-1
j_call: TRBJ1-2
cdr3_nt: TGTGCCAGCAGCCCGACAGGGACTAACTATGGCTACACCTTC
cdr3_aa: CASSPTGTNYGYTF

d_call: .
v_call: TRBV5-1
j_call: TRBJ2-5
cdr3_nt: TGCGCCAGCAGCCCGGGACACCCGTACCAAGAGACCCAGTACTTC
cdr3_aa: CASSPGHPYQETQYF

d_call: TRBD1
v_call: TRBV4-1
j_call: TRBJ2-1
cdr3_nt: TGCGCCAGCAGCCGAATGGTTTTACAGGGGGCGGAAAATGAGCAGTTCTTC
cdr3_aa: CASSRMVLQGAENEQFF

d_call: TRBD1
v_call: TRBV7-2
j_call: TRBJ2-2
cdr3_nt: TGTGCCAGCAGCTTAGCGGACAGGGGGCGCACCGGGGAGCTGTTTTTT
cdr3_aa: CASSLADRGRTGELFF

d_call: TRBD1
v_call: TRBV12-3/TRBV12-4
j_call: TRBJ2-1
cdr3_nt: TGTGCCAGCGACAGGGGGCGGGACAATGAGCAGTTCTTC
cdr3_aa: CASDRGRDNEQFF

d_call: .
v_call: TRBV19
j_call: TRBJ1-5
cdr3_nt: TGTGCCAGTAGTATCATACAGGTTGTAAGCAATCAGCCCCAGCATTTT
cdr3_aa: CASSIIQVVSNQPQHF